These T cell receptor beta chains were read from a single sample in a study of shared clonotypes between healthy human individuals. Repertoires were generated with immunoSEQ multiplex PCR, while TCRdb's copy carries only in-frame clones and drops some. This sample yields about 2.3 million clones, of which 85% to 95% are seen a single time; approximately 0.4% belongs to the top ten. The specimen sequenced was naive CD4+ T cells from PBMCs. Every receptor here comes from a man aged 18 to 29 in good health. Some clones in this sample may be carry-over from other donors' samples. Both conserved end residues are part of each CDR3. A D gene is named only where the DNA matches it firmly. Expanded clones get a size class; other rows say once, few or many, or leave the size out.

- TRBJ1-1 - TRBV6-6 CASSYRHLNTEAFF TGTGCCAGCAGTTACCGACATCTGAACACTGAAGCTTTCTTT
- TRBJ2-3 - TRBV7-3 CASSPRPYSHTDTQYF TGTGCCAGCAGCCCCCGACCATACTCTCACACAGATACGCAGTATTTT
- TRBJ2-3 - TRBV5-1 CASSFVLSSVDTQYF TGCGCCAGCAGCTTTGTACTTTCTTCGGTGGATACGCAGTATTTT
- TRBJ1-6 - TRBV5-1 CASSLYSGNSPLHF TGCGCCAGCAGCTTGTACAGCGGTAATTCACCCCTCCACTTT
- TRBJ1-5 - TRBV2 CASSPGRGGQPQHF TGTGCCAGCAGCCCTGGGAGGGGCGGTCAGCCCCAGCATTTT
- TRBJ2-6 TRBD2 TRBV19 CASSIDRLAESSGANVLTF TGTGCCAGTAGTATAGATCGCCTAGCGGAGAGCTCTGGGGCCAACGTCCTGACTTTC
- TRBJ2-7 TRBD2 TRBV6-1 CASREAGESSYEQYF TGTGCCAGCAGAGAAGCGGGAGAGAGCTCCTACGAGCAGTACTTC
- TRBJ1-3 - TRBV7-6 CASSLERNTIYF TGTGCCAGCAGCTTAGAACGAAACACCATATATTTT
once TRBJ2-3 - TRBV5-1 CASSLQGLTDTQYF TGCGCCAGCAGCTTGCAGGGACTCACAGATACGCAGTATTTT
- TRBJ2-1 TRBD2 TRBV11-3 CASSLSGGAYNEQFF TGTGCCAGCAGCTTAAGCGGGGGCGCCTACAATGAGCAGTTCTTC
- TRBJ2-7 TRBD1 TRBV11-3 CASSSNRGPYEQYF TGTGCCAGCAGCTCAAACAGGGGACCCTACGAGCAGTACTTC